This T cell receptor (beta chain) came from a study of T cell responses to AZD1222 COVID-19 vaccine. Study-level points and caveats: Clonal diversity may have been underestimated in mostly white British donors.

On this clone itself: Its target is unknown.

Here immunoSEQ multiplex PCR was the method, and the copy in TCRdb shows in-frame clones only, minus some. The sample has around 79,000 clones; around nine tenths are singletons. Germline-derived CDR1 and CDR2 are SGHTA and FQGTGA. This CDR3 is built from 14 residues. V shed 6 bases and J 4 bases; nucleotides not matched to a gene: 5. The TCR originated in an adult in good health. The rearrangement uses TRBV7-3 and TRBJ2-5, with TRBD2 matching 10 bases. The material sequenced was peripheral blood, taken on day 0 of AZD1222 vaccination. Here the CDR3 DNA reads TGTGCCAGCAGTTCTAGCGGGAGAGGAGAGACCCAGTACTTC. Translation: CASSSSGRGETQYF.